This T cell receptor (beta chain) was identified during a study of response to subunit inactivated influenza vaccine. Overall study results and limits: Authors proposed each seasonal influenza vaccination draws in few new T cells.

Trimming took 1 base from V and 3 from J; bases not matched to a gene: 2. Germline lookup yields CDR1 SGHKS and CDR2 YYEKEE (reference sequence). This CDR3 has 15 amino acids. In TCRdb, the RT-PCR reads were re-called with MiXCR into one record per CDR3 protein. The table shows roughly 160,000 distinct CDR3 sequences, with around a tenth occurring only once. This clonotype appeared many times. Its antigen is not identified. The origin of this receptor is a man between 50 and 75 years old who received an inactivated influenza vaccine. The rearrangement joins TRBV5-5 to TRBJ2-2; 8 nucleotides match TRBD1. This specimen consisted of CD8+ T cells sorted from PBMCs, obtained less than 30 months after vaccination. In nucleotides, the CDR3 is TGTGCCAGCAGCTTGAGACAGGGGTACACCGGGGAGCTGTTTTTT. It is translated as CASSLRQGYTGELFF.